What follows are 10 T cell receptor beta chains derived from one specimen sequenced in a study of human T cells and chemical hapten exposure. Regarding time point: patch test 1, 2 weeks after DPC sensitization. Stated treatment: therapeutic diphenylcyclopropenone sensitization with weekly scalp DPC. Each CDR3 protein is one row after TCRdb ran MiXCR on the RACE reads. Counted here are about 360,000 distinct CDR3 sequences, roughly 6.9% occurring once; the ten biggest clones make up approximately 8.9%. The sequences come from whole blood, collected in connection with sensitization to the hapten diphenylcyclopropenone (DPC). The receptors derive from a woman between 18 and 29 years old with alopecia areata. Some clones in this sample may be carry-over from other donors' samples.

This chain links TRBV7-2 with TRBJ2-2, with D possibly matching TRBD1 (6 bases). CDR3 size: 15 residues. V was cut by 11 bases and J by 4 bases, with 20 bases left in between. Germline CDR1 and CDR2: SGHTA and FQGNSA. CDR3 in amino acids: CAARGTDRSTGELFF. The CDR3 DNA follows: TGTGCCGCGAGGGGGACCGATCGGAGCACCGGGGAGCTGTTTTTT. The complete variable domain, with remaining parts taken from reference TRBV7-2 and TRBJ2-2, reads GAGVSQSPSNKVTEKGKDVELRCDPISGHTALYWYRQSLGQGLEFLIYFQGNSAPDKSGLPSDRFSAERTGGSVSTLTIQRTQQEDSAVYLCAARGTDRSTGELFFGEGSRLTVL.

This clonotype has a count of ten or more. The chain links TRBV5-1 to TRBJ1-5; the D is unclear. Germline-derived CDR1 and CDR2 are SGHRS and YFSETQ. V gave up 2 bases and J gave up 1 base, with 13 bases separating them. The CDR3 sequence is 16 residues long. Written as DNA, the CDR3 is TGCGCCAGCAGCTTCCCCCTGACATTGAGCAATCAGCCCCAGCATTTT. It is translated as CASSFPLTLSNQPQHF.

The chain couples TRBV4-3 to TRBJ2-7, with TRBD1 matching over 7 bases. This CDR3 contains 13 residues. In germline, CDR1 is LGHNA, CDR2 YSLEER. The V segment lost 3 bases and the J segment 6 bases; nucleotides outside the gene matches: 5. The chain's CDR3 is CASSQTGICEQYF. CDR3 bases: TGCGCCAGCAGCCAGACAGGGATCTGCGAGCAGTACTTC.

J is TRBJ1-1 and V is TRBV27, with 11 bases matching TRBD1. The CDR3 contains 17 residues. Germline CDR1 is MNHEY and CDR2 is SMNVEV (reference sequence). The V segment lost 3 bases and the J segment 0 bases; nucleotides outside the gene matches: 6. The CDR3 loop is CASSFRTGGNVNTEAFF. As DNA, the CDR3 is TGTGCCAGCAGTTTCCGGACAGGGGGCAACGTGAACACTGAAGCTTTCTTT.

There are a few counts of this clonotype. The J gene is TRBJ1-3, the V gene TRBV28; D is undetermined. Germline loops: CDR1 MDHEN, CDR2 SYDVKM. V dropped 3 bases and J dropped 0 bases, with 9 bases sitting between them. The length of the CDR3 is 15 residues. CDR3 sequence: CASSLEWSSGNTIYF. The CDR3 DNA is TGTGCCAGCAGTTTGGAATGGAGCTCTGGAAACACCATATATTTT.

The rearrangement joins TRBV7-2 to TRBJ2-7; D call uncertain. CDR1 SGHTA and CDR2 FQGNSA come from the germline V gene. Trimming shortened V by 1 base and J by 3 bases, and 19 bases separated the two germline ends. The CDR3 is 17 amino acids. CDR3 residues: CASSLDSTVGLLYEQYF. In nucleotides, the CDR3 is TGTGCCAGCAGCTTAGATTCGACGGTAGGGCTTCTCTACGAGCAGTACTTC. The variable domain in full, completed from reference TRBV7-2 and TRBJ2-7, reads GAGVSQSPSNKVTEKGKDVELRCDPISGHTALYWYRQSLGQGLEFLIYFQGNSAPDKSGLPSDRFSAERTGGSVSTLTIQRTQQEDSAVYLCASSLDSTVGLLYEQYFGPGTRLTVT.

This clonotype was counted a few times. The V call is TRBV7-3, the J call TRBJ1-6; 8 nucleotides align to TRBD1. The CDR3 has 14 residues. V lost 3 bases, J lost 7 bases, and 2 bases stayed unmatched. Germline-derived CDR1 and CDR2 are SGHTA and FQGTGA. CDR3 nucleotide sequence: TGTGCCAGCAGCTTGGACAGGGACAATTCACCCCTCCACTTT. This gives the protein CASSLDRDNSPLHF.

This clonotype was seen more than once but under ten times. The chain couples TRBV7-2 to TRBJ2-3, with D uncertain. Germline assignment: CDR1 SGHTA and CDR2 FQGNSA. V was clipped by 1 base and J by 4 bases, with 12 bases between them. The CDR3 consists of 15 residues. In DNA form, the CDR3 reads TGTGCCAGCAGCTTAGACCCCCCCTCAGCAGATACGCAGTATTTT. Translating it yields CASSLDPPSADTQYF.

The sample holds many counts of this clonotype. CDR3 loop: CASSLPGTTPGVYEQYF. DNA for the CDR3: TGTGCCAGCAGCTTACCCGGGACGACTCCGGGAGTCTACGAGCAGTACTTC. This chain joins TRBV7-9 and TRBJ2-7; TRBD2 is a possible D gene (6 bases). Trimming removed 2 bases from V and 3 bases from J, with 20 bases in between. The germline gives CDR1 SEHNR, CDR2 FQNEAQ (reference sequence). The CDR3 spans 17 residues.

This clonotype was counted only a few times. The chain carries TRBV12-3 or TRBV12-4 and TRBJ1-1; D unclear. Trimming took 6 bases from V and 4 from J, leaving 15 bases between them. This CDR3 has 14 amino acids. The CDR3 sequence: CASSSAPGVTEAFF. In DNA form, the CDR3 reads TGTGCCAGCAGCTCCGCCCCCGGGGTCACTGAAGCTTTCTTT.